Listed below are T cell receptor beta chains from one sample, sequenced in a study of blood T cell repertoires in COVID-19. Produced via immunoSEQ multiplex PCR; TCRdb's table is partial and in-frame only. The sample consists of about 180,000 clones, about 86% of them appearing once. The sequenced sample was peripheral blood. These receptors came from a man aged 50 or older with active or convalescent COVID-19. CDR3s include the opening cysteine and the closing phenylalanine or tryptophan. D genes are given only for firm matches. Clone sizes are given selectively: once, few, many, or a class where the clone is expanded.

clone_size: once; v_call: TRBV3-1/TRBV3-2; j_call: TRBJ1-3; d_call: TRBD1; cdr3_nt: TGTGCCAGCAGCCAATTGGACAGGACGTTTAGAAACACCATATATTTT; cdr3_aa: CASSQLDRTFRNTIYF
clone_size: NA; v_call: TRBV19; j_call: TRBJ1-3; d_call: TRBD1; cdr3_nt: TGTGCCAGTACCGCCCAGGGGGAATTAAGGAACACCATATATTTT; cdr3_aa: CASTAQGELRNTIYF
clone_size: NA; v_call: TRBV23-1; j_call: TRBJ2-1; d_call: NA; cdr3_nt: TGCGCCAGCAGCCCCAGGGAAGTCTCCTACAATGAGCAGTTCTTC; cdr3_aa: CASSPREVSYNEQFF
clone_size: NA; v_call: TRBV5-6; j_call: TRBJ2-7; d_call: NA; cdr3_nt: TGTGCCAGCAGCTATGTAGAGGGACACCCCTCCTACGAGCAGTACTTC; cdr3_aa: CASSYVEGHPSYEQYF
clone_size: NA; v_call: TRBV6-5; j_call: TRBJ2-1; d_call: TRBD1; cdr3_nt: TGTGCCAGCAGTAGGGGGACAGTCTACAATGAGCAGTTCTTC; cdr3_aa: CASSRGTVYNEQFF
clone_size: NA; v_call: TRBV25-1; j_call: TRBJ2-7; d_call: NA; cdr3_nt: TGTGCCAGCAGTGAAACACAGGTTACCTACGAGCAGTACTTC; cdr3_aa: CASSETQVTYEQYF
clone_size: once; v_call: TRBV5-4; j_call: TRBJ2-1; d_call: NA; cdr3_nt: TGTGCCAGCAGCCAGACTGACAATGAGCAGTTCTTC; cdr3_aa: CASSQTDNEQFF
clone_size: NA; v_call: TRBV2; j_call: TRBJ2-5; d_call: NA; cdr3_nt: TGTGCCAGCAGTGAAACGGGGGGCTCCCAAGAGACCCAGTACTTC; cdr3_aa: CASSETGGSQETQYF
clone_size: NA; v_call: TRBV6-5; j_call: TRBJ1-1; d_call: NA; cdr3_nt: TGTGCCAGCAGTTCGGGAACCAGTAGGCTGGGCACTGAAGCTTTCTTT; cdr3_aa: CASSSGTSRLGTEAFF
clone_size: NA; v_call: TRBV7-2; j_call: TRBJ2-3; d_call: TRBD2; cdr3_nt: TGTGCCAGCGGAAAAACTAGCGGGAGGGTCGCAGATACGCAGTATTTT; cdr3_aa: CASGKTSGRVADTQYF
clone_size: NA; v_call: TRBV7-9; j_call: TRBJ1-6; d_call: NA; cdr3_nt: TGTGCCAGCACCCTAGCGGGGGGGAGCTCCTATAATTCACCCCTCCACTTT; cdr3_aa: CASTLAGGSSYNSPLHF
clone_size: NA; v_call: TRBV28; j_call: TRBJ2-1; d_call: NA; cdr3_nt: TGTGCCAGCAGTCCCAGCGGACGGGATTACAATGAGCAGTTCTTC; cdr3_aa: CASSPSGRDYNEQFF
clone_size: NA; v_call: TRBV3-1/TRBV3-2; j_call: TRBJ1-2; d_call: TRBD1; cdr3_nt: TGTGCCAGCAGTCATCAACAGGGGCGCGGCTACACCTTC; cdr3_aa: CASSHQQGRGYTF
clone_size: few; v_call: TRBV5-6; j_call: TRBJ2-7; d_call: NA; cdr3_nt: TGTGCCAGCAGCTTGGGTCCTACCTACGAGCAGTACTTC; cdr3_aa: CASSLGPTYEQYF
clone_size: NA; v_call: TRBV10-3; j_call: TRBJ2-2; d_call: NA; cdr3_nt: TGTGCCATCAGTGAGTCGTGGGGCAGAACAAACACCGGGGAGCTGTTTTTT; cdr3_aa: CAISESWGRTNTGELFF
clone_size: NA; v_call: TRBV14; j_call: TRBJ1-4; d_call: NA; cdr3_nt: TGTGCCAGCAGCCAAAACCTCAGGGGAAAACTGTTTTTT; cdr3_aa: CASSQNLRGKLFF
clone_size: NA; v_call: TRBV5-1; j_call: TRBJ2-5; d_call: TRBD2; cdr3_nt: TGCGCCAGCAGCCCGGGACTAGCGGGAGGCTTTGAGACCCAGTACTTC; cdr3_aa: CASSPGLAGGFETQYF
clone_size: NA; v_call: TRBV5-6; j_call: TRBJ2-6; d_call: NA; cdr3_nt: TGTGCCAGCAGCTTGATTGGTGTGAGCGGGGCCAACGTCCTGACTTTC; cdr3_aa: CASSLIGVSGANVLTF
clone_size: NA; v_call: TRBV15; j_call: TRBJ2-7; d_call: TRBD2; cdr3_nt: TGTGCCACCAGCAGAGATACTAGCGGGAGCTACGAGCAGTACTTC; cdr3_aa: CATSRDTSGSYEQYF
clone_size: NA; v_call: TRBV18; j_call: TRBJ2-7; d_call: NA; cdr3_nt: TGTGCCAGCTCACCATCCAGGGGTGATACCTACGAGCAGTACTTC; cdr3_aa: CASSPSRGDTYEQYF
clone_size: NA; v_call: TRBV19; j_call: TRBJ1-1; d_call: TRBD1; cdr3_nt: TGTGCCAGTAGTATAGTGGCAGGGGGCGCGGACACTGAAGCTTTCTTT; cdr3_aa: CASSIVAGGADTEAFF
clone_size: NA; v_call: TRBV6-5; j_call: TRBJ2-5; d_call: NA; cdr3_nt: TGTGCCAGCAGTTTCCAGACCCGGGGTGAGACCCAGTACTTC; cdr3_aa: CASSFQTRGETQYF
clone_size: NA; v_call: TRBV28; j_call: TRBJ2-1; d_call: TRBD2; cdr3_nt: TGTGCCCTAAGGGCTAGCGGCTATAGTGAGCAGTTCTTC; cdr3_aa: CALRASGYSEQFF
clone_size: NA; v_call: TRBV7-6; j_call: TRBJ1-5; d_call: TRBD1; cdr3_nt: TGTGCCAGCAGCTTAGCGCCGGGACAGGGGGCTCAGCCCCAGCATTTT; cdr3_aa: CASSLAPGQGAQPQHF
clone_size: NA; v_call: TRBV5-6; j_call: TRBJ2-5; d_call: NA; cdr3_nt: TGTGCCAGCAGCTTGGATCAGGGTAGGGCGACCCAGTACTTC; cdr3_aa: CASSLDQGRATQYF
clone_size: NA; v_call: TRBV14; j_call: TRBJ2-6; d_call: TRBD1; cdr3_nt: TGTGCCAGCAGCCCGAAGAAAAAAACAGGGGTGGGGGCCAACGTCCTGACTTTC; cdr3_aa: CASSPKKKTGVGANVLTF
clone_size: NA; v_call: TRBV11-2; j_call: TRBJ1-6; d_call: TRBD1; cdr3_nt: TGTGCCAGCAGCTCTCTCGGACAGGGGAATTCACCCCTCCACTTT; cdr3_aa: CASSSLGQGNSPLHF
clone_size: once; v_call: TRBV18; j_call: TRBJ2-3; d_call: TRBD2; cdr3_nt: TGTGCCAGCTCACCCCCTTTAGGACTAGCGGAAAGCACAGATACGCAGTATTTT; cdr3_aa: CASSPPLGLAESTDTQYF
clone_size: NA; v_call: TRBV6-1; j_call: TRBJ2-5; d_call: NA; cdr3_nt: TGTGCCAGCAGTGAAAGCATTAGTGAGACCCAGTACTTC; cdr3_aa: CASSESISETQYF
clone_size: NA; v_call: TRBV10-3; j_call: TRBJ1-5; d_call: TRBD1; cdr3_nt: TGTGCCATTACCCCAGGGGGTAATCAGCCCCAGCATTTT; cdr3_aa: CAITPGGNQPQHF
clone_size: NA; v_call: TRBV6-4; j_call: TRBJ2-2; d_call: NA; cdr3_nt: TGTGCCAGCAGTGAGACAGTGGTGGGCACCGGGGAGCTGTTTTTT; cdr3_aa: CASSETVVGTGELFF
clone_size: few; v_call: TRBV10-3; j_call: TRBJ2-3; d_call: NA; cdr3_nt: TGTGCCATCAGTGGACAGGTAGAGGCGCAGTATTTT; cdr3_aa: CAISGQVEAQYF
clone_size: NA; v_call: TRBV10-2; j_call: TRBJ1-5; d_call: NA; cdr3_nt: TGCGCCAGCAGCGGGAACCGGGTTCAGCCCCAGCATTTT; cdr3_aa: CASSGNRVQPQHF
clone_size: NA; v_call: TRBV4-2; j_call: TRBJ2-7; d_call: NA; cdr3_nt: TGTGCCAGCAGCCAAGATACTGGTAGCTCCTACGAGCAGTACTTC; cdr3_aa: CASSQDTGSSYEQYF
clone_size: NA; v_call: TRBV24-1; j_call: TRBJ2-3; d_call: NA; cdr3_nt: TGTGCCACCAGTGATTCTTCCAGGAGCACAGATACGCAGTATTTT; cdr3_aa: CATSDSSRSTDTQYF
clone_size: NA; v_call: TRBV30; j_call: TRBJ2-7; d_call: TRBD2; cdr3_nt: TGTGCCTGGAGTTTATACTTTGGGAGCGGGAGTGCGGGCGAGCAGTACTTC; cdr3_aa: CAWSLYFGSGSAGEQYF
clone_size: NA; v_call: TRBV5-1; j_call: TRBJ1-2; d_call: TRBD1; cdr3_nt: TGCGCCAGCAGCTTGGACGGGACAGGGGCCTATGGCTACACCTTC; cdr3_aa: CASSLDGTGAYGYTF
clone_size: NA; v_call: TRBV7-2; j_call: TRBJ1-5; d_call: NA; cdr3_nt: TGTGCCAGCAGCCTTAGCCCACCCAATCAGCCCCAGCATTTT; cdr3_aa: CASSLSPPNQPQHF
clone_size: NA; v_call: TRBV11-2; j_call: TRBJ1-2; d_call: TRBD1; cdr3_nt: TGTGCCAGCAGCCAGACAGGGGACTATGGCTACACCTTC; cdr3_aa: CASSQTGDYGYTF
clone_size: NA; v_call: TRBV20-1; j_call: TRBJ2-7; d_call: TRBD2; cdr3_nt: TGCAGTGCTAGTTATCTAGCGGGGGCAGGGGGGCAGTACTTC; cdr3_aa: CSASYLAGAGGQYF
clone_size: NA; v_call: TRBV3-1/TRBV3-2; j_call: TRBJ2-5; d_call: TRBD2; cdr3_nt: TGTGCCAGCAGCCAAGGGACAGTCCTAGCGGGGGGGGAGACCCAGTACTTC; cdr3_aa: CASSQGTVLAGGETQYF
clone_size: NA; v_call: TRBV18; j_call: TRBJ2-7; d_call: NA; cdr3_nt: TGTGCCAGCTCCCCGACCCAACAGGGCTACGAGCAGTACTTC; cdr3_aa: CASSPTQQGYEQYF
clone_size: few; v_call: TRBV6-6; j_call: TRBJ1-5; d_call: NA; cdr3_nt: TGTGCCAGCAGTCCGACAGATAGCAATCAGCCCCAGCATTTT; cdr3_aa: CASSPTDSNQPQHF
clone_size: NA; v_call: TRBV11-2; j_call: TRBJ2-7; d_call: TRBD1; cdr3_nt: TGTGCCAGCAGCTCAACCGGACAGGGGGGATACGAGCAGTACTTC; cdr3_aa: CASSSTGQGGYEQYF
clone_size: NA; v_call: TRBV7-6; j_call: TRBJ2-7; d_call: NA; cdr3_nt: TGTGCCAGCAGCTTGGAGGGGGGGAGCTCCTACGAGCAGTACTTC; cdr3_aa: CASSLEGGSSYEQYF
clone_size: NA; v_call: TRBV30; j_call: TRBJ2-1; d_call: NA; cdr3_nt: TGTGCCTTACTACAGGGGGGGTACAATGAGCAGTTCTTC; cdr3_aa: CALLQGGYNEQFF
clone_size: NA; v_call: TRBV30; j_call: TRBJ1-2; d_call: TRBD1; cdr3_nt: TGTGCCTGGAGTGTAGACAGGGCTTTTGGCTACACCTTC; cdr3_aa: CAWSVDRAFGYTF
clone_size: once; v_call: TRBV7-2; j_call: TRBJ2-3; d_call: TRBD2; cdr3_nt: TGTGCCAGCAGCTTAGTAGCTAGCGGGGGGGCCCCTACAGATACGCAGTATTTT; cdr3_aa: CASSLVASGGAPTDTQYF
clone_size: NA; v_call: TRBV6-5; j_call: TRBJ2-5; d_call: NA; cdr3_nt: TGTGCCAGCAGTTCGCTCCGGACAGAGGGGCAAGAGACCCAGTACTTC; cdr3_aa: CASSSLRTEGQETQYF
clone_size: NA; v_call: TRBV15; j_call: TRBJ2-6; d_call: NA; cdr3_nt: TGTGCCACCAGCACCCTCTCTGGGGCCAACGTCCTGACTTTC; cdr3_aa: CATSTLSGANVLTF